This T cell receptor (beta chain) was sequenced during a study of shared clonotypes between healthy human individuals. Remarks on this clone: Its matching antigen is unknown.

Study results and limitations: Shared clonotypes across all four donors exceeded non-shared ones in generation probability. Naive subsets, compared against memory subsets, generally had larger estimated richness values. Several donors had around 5% of their naive CD4 clonotypes in common.

Sequenced by immunoSEQ multiplex PCR; TCRdb stores in-frame clones only, minus some. The sample holds over a million clones, about 70% seen once. Per the germline V gene, CDR1 is SGHVS and CDR2 is FNYEAQ. V dropped 0 bases and J dropped 0 bases, with 6 bases sitting between them. This CDR3 has 16 amino acids. The specimen was memory CD4+ T cells sorted from blood. This sample's subset: CD45RA-negative fraction. The chain is built from TRBV7-6 and TRBJ2-6; D gene unclear. The receptor's source is a man younger than 35 in good health. The CDR3 sequence: CASSLAQLSGANVLTF. As DNA, the CDR3 is TGTGCCAGCAGCTTAGCACAACTCTCTGGGGCCAACGTCCTGACTTTC.